These 13 T cell receptor beta chains were sequenced from one sample in a study of blood T cells in healthy people across ages. Sample-barcoded 5' priming and a J-beta primer mix drove a second PCR of 7 to 11 cycles. From the 5' RACE reads, TCRdb called clonotypes with MiXCR, one entry per CDR3 protein. The sample contains about 570,000 distinct CDR3 sequences, 25% to 30% of which appear only once. The specimen sequenced was blood. Receptors were obtained from a woman aged 70-85 years in good health.

V usage is TRBV7-2 and J usage is TRBJ1-5, with TRBD1 matching over 9 bases. The CDR3 is 15 amino acids. With 1 base clipped from V and 5 bases from J, the junction kept 3 bases outside the gene matches. The germline V gene encodes CDR1 SGHTA and CDR2 FQGNSA. The DNA of the CDR3 is TGTGCCAGCAGCTTAGTGGGACAGGGCTATCAGCCCCAGCATTTT. It codes for CASSLVGQGYQPQHF.

This clonotype was observed a few times. The rearrangement links TRBV6-5 to TRBJ1-2; 7 nucleotides match TRBD1. J was trimmed by 9 bases and V by 0 bases; bases with no gene match: 7. Germline CDR1 is MNHEY and CDR2 is SVGAGI. The CDR3 loop spans 14 amino acids. The CDR3 nucleotides read TGTGCCAGCAGTTACTCGAGACAGGGCGTCCGCTACACCTTC. It codes for CASSYSRQGVRYTF.

The chain carries TRBV29-1 and TRBJ2-3; 9 positions match TRBD1. J gave up 7 bases and V 4 bases, and 3 bases lay outside the gene matches. Germline V CDR1 and CDR2: SQVTM, ANQGSEA. The CDR3 has 12 residues. The CDR3 bases are TGCAGCGTTGGACAGGGGGACAATACGCAGTATTTT. Protein product: CSVGQGDNTQYF.

This clonotype was observed a handful of times. This chain uses TRBV29-1 with TRBJ1-1; the match to TRBD1 covers 8 bases. The V gene end was trimmed by 3 bases and the J gene end by 8 bases; junction bases not matched to a gene: 8. The CDR3 runs to 13 residues. Germline V gene data show CDR1 as SQVTM and CDR2 as ANQGSEA. CDR3 protein: CSVDAGQGREAFF. The CDR3 DNA is TGCAGCGTTGATGCCGGACAGGGAAGGGAAGCTTTCTTT.

The gene calls are TRBV4-3 and TRBJ2-3; 8 bases are shared with TRBD1. Germline loops: CDR1 LGHNA, CDR2 YSLEER. V dropped 3 bases and J dropped 5; count of bases not matched to a gene: 4. The CDR3 covers 14 residues. The DNA of the CDR3 is TGCGCCAGCAGCCAGAGGACAGGGAGAGATACGCAGTATTTT. It specifies CASSQRTGRDTQYF.

The chain has TRBV27 and TRBJ2-6; D is uncertain. This CDR3 has 13 residues. Germline CDR1 MNHEY, CDR2 SMNVEV (reference sequence). The V and J ends lost 5 bases and 3 bases respectively, with 5 bases between them. The CDR3 coding sequence is TGTGCCAGCAGTGACGGTGGGGCCAACGTCCTGACTTTC. This sequence encodes CASSDGGANVLTF.

This chain connects TRBV7-9 to TRBJ2-5; D is unresolved. Between the trimmed V and J ends, which lost 6 bases and 1 base, there was a span of 18 bases. The V gene's germline CDR1 is SEHNR and CDR2 FQNEAQ (reference sequence). This CDR3 comprises 16 residues. The CDR3 loop is CASRPGVAVRQETQYF. The CDR3 DNA sequence: TGTGCCAGCAGACCAGGTGTGGCAGTTCGCCAAGAGACCCAGTACTTC.

This rearrangement joins TRBV10-3 to TRBJ2-6; D is ambiguous. V lost 5 bases and J lost 2, with 7 bases in between. Germline V CDR1 and CDR2: ENHRY, SYGVKD. CDR3 length: 14 amino acids. In DNA form, the CDR3 reads TGTGCCATCAGTAATTCAGCTGGGGCCAACGTCCTGACTTTC. As protein: CAISNSAGANVLTF.

The chain combines TRBV28 with TRBJ2-5, with D perhaps assigned TRBD1 or TRBD2 (7 bases each). Per germline, CDR1 MDHEN and CDR2 SYDVKM. V was clipped by 7 bases and J by 2 bases, with 20 bases between them. The CDR3 has 16 residues. This chain's CDR3 is CASTLSAGQTQETQYF. The CDR3 DNA follows: TGTGCCAGCACTCTCTCAGCGGGACAGACGCAAGAGACCCAGTACTTC.

Only a few counts were recorded for this clonotype. The rearrangement uses TRBV30 and TRBJ1-4; 7 positions agree with TRBD1. There are 15 residues in the CDR3. The V segment lost 3 bases and the J segment 10 bases; nucleotides outside the gene matches: 14. Germline CDR1 GTSNPN, CDR2 SVGIG (reference sequence). CDR3: CAWRMETTGRGKLFF. In DNA form, the CDR3 reads TGTGCCTGGAGGATGGAGACGACAGGGCGAGGAAAACTGTTTTTT.

The V and J genes are TRBV20-1 and TRBJ2-7; 7 bases are shared with TRBD2. The end of the DNA is better explained by TRBJ2-5, so the J call may be wrong. In germline, CDR1 is DFQATT, CDR2 SNEGSKA (reference sequence). The CDR3 contains 12 residues. The CDR3 DNA is TGCAGTGCTGGGGAGGGACAAGAGACCCAGTACTTC. It codes for CSAGEGQETQYF.

The table lists this clonotype with a few counts. This chain connects TRBV12-3 or TRBV12-4 to TRBJ1-2; no clear D gene. V was shortened by 1 base and J by 6 bases, with 21 bases between the two germline ends. The CDR3 runs to 17 residues. The CDR3 nucleotides are TGTGCCAGCAGTTTAGGAGCCCTTCGGGCTCTAGGGCATGGCTACACCTTC. This sequence encodes CASSLGALRALGHGYTF.

This clonotype was detected a few times. The chain is built from TRBV12-3 or TRBV12-4 and TRBJ1-1; D unresolved. V was clipped by 3 bases and J by 5 bases, with 13 bases between them. CDR3 length: 14 amino acids. CDR3 in amino acids: CASSLTRTETEAFF. The CDR3 DNA reads TGTGCCAGCAGTTTGACCAGGACTGAGACTGAAGCTTTCTTT.